This T cell receptor (beta chain) appears in the sequencing data of a study of vaccination and CD4 T cells after COVID-19. On the study more broadly: Controls had a CEFX pool, an HIV-1 Nef pool, or no peptide added.

As for treatment: approximately nine-day PBMC culture with coronavirus spike peptide pools or control peptides (ViraFEST assay). ViraFEST sequenced TCRs after peptide-pool expansion of antigen-specific T cells. Trimming at V came to 5 bases and at J to 7 bases, leaving 8 bases not matched to a gene. Germline-derived CDR1 and CDR2 are DFQATT and SNEGSKA (reference sequence). The CDR3 length is 14 residues. Researchers used the Oncomine TCR Beta short-read assay to sequence DNA from cultured CD4+ T cells. One entry per CDR3 protein results from TCRdb running MiXCR on the PCR reads. The sample holds about 12,000 distinct CDR3 sequences, 40% to 60% seen once. The sample holds a few counts of this clonotype. Its antigen is not identified.

The TCR sequence derives from a human donor who had recovered from COVID-19. The genes are TRBV20-1 and TRBJ2-1; 10 positions match TRBD2. Sequences were obtained from CD4+ T cells from blood, cultured in vitro. Here the CDR3 reads CSAFQTSGRNEQFF. The CDR3 DNA sequence: TGCAGTGCTTTCCAGACTAGCGGGCGGAATGAGCAGTTCTTC.